The following is a T cell receptor beta chain sequence with its context. This CDR3 is also generated by other DNA sequences in the sample. The entry originates in a study of shared clonotypes between healthy human individuals. This CDR3 has 14 residues. V dropped 3 bases and J dropped 6; count of bases not matched to a gene: 6. Germline CDR1 is SEHNR and CDR2 is FQNEAQ (reference sequence). Replicate PCRs run on sorted subsets employed 200 ng DNA, approximately 30,000 T cell genomes. Here immunoSEQ multiplex PCR was the method, and the copy in TCRdb shows in-frame clones only, minus some. The sample holds about a million clones; 65% to 80% are singletons and the top ten take about 1.4%.

The sequenced material came from memory CD4+ T cells sorted from blood. Subset denoted: CD45RA-negative fraction. V usage is TRBV7-9 and J usage is TRBJ2-7; 9 positions agree with TRBD1. The TCR originated in a man aged 18 to 30 in good health. CDR3 nucleotides: TGTGCCAGCAGCTTCCCGGGACAGGGTTCCGAGCAGTACTTC. Translating it yields CASSFPGQGSEQYF. Drawing the rest from reference TRBV7-9 and TRBJ2-7, the complete variable domain is DTGVSQNPRHKITKRGQNVTFRCDPISEHNRLYWYRQTLGQGPEFLTYFQNEAQLEKSRLLSDRFSAERPKGSFSTLEIQRTEQGDSAMYLCASSFPGQGSEQYFGPGTRLTVT.